The T cell receptor beta chain described here comes from a study of blood T cell repertoires in COVID-19. On the study more broadly: Collection of acute and convalescent COVID-19 samples took place in the United States, Italy and Spain. T cells, B-cell-depleted T cells, or PBMCs provided the cDNA or gDNA that served as material.

The CDR3 has 15 residues. The V and J ends lost 4 bases and 5 bases, in that order; junction bases with no gene match: 8. Looked up from germline, CDR1 is SGDLS and CDR2 is YYNGEE. Per the study methods: Amplification from reference gene primers served as the basis for estimated nucleated cell counts. Assay used: immunoSEQ multiplex PCR; TCRdb lists only in-frame clones, some missing. Clone size and the V and J calls come from that table; the DNA yielded D and trimming. The sample lists approximately 50,000 clones, about three quarters occurring once. V gene TRBV9 combines with J gene TRBJ2-5, with TRBD1 matching 10 bases. The sequence was obtained from a man aged 50-60 years with active or convalescent COVID-19. The sequenced material came from peripheral blood. The CDR3 nucleotides are TGTGCCAGCAGCATGCCGACAGGGGGCGCGGAGACCCAGTACTTC. Its translation: CASSMPTGGAETQYF.